This TCR beta chain was found in a study of shared clonotypes between healthy human individuals. With 1 base removed from V and 0 bases from J, the gap between germline ends came to 11 bases. Germline CDR1 is LNHDA and CDR2 is SQIVND (reference sequence). The CDR3 extends over 16 amino acids. TCRdb's table, derived via immunoSEQ multiplex PCR, lists solely in-frame clones and lacks some. The repertoire holds about 560,000 clones, with around 78% as singletons. This sequence originates from a woman aged 40 to 50 in good health. Some clones in this sample may be carry-over from other donors' samples. Sequencing input: PBMCs. The J gene is TRBJ2-3, the V gene TRBV19, with D uncertain. This CDR3 reads CASSIGWQPSTDTQYF. The CDR3, as DNA: TGTGCCAGTAGTATAGGATGGCAGCCCAGCACAGATACGCAGTATTTT.